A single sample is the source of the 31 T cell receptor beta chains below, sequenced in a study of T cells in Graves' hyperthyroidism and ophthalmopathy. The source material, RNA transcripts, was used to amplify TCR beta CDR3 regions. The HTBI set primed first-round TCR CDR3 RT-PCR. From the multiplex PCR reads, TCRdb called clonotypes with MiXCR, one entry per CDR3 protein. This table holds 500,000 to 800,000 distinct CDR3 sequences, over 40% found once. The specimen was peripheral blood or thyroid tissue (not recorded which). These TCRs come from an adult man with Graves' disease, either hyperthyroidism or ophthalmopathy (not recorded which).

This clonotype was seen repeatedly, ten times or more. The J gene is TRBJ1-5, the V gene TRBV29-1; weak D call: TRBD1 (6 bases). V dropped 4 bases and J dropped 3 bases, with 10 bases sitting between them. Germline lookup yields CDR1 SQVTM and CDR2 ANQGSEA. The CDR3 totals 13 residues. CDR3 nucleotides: TGCAGCGTTGCAACAGGGATCAATCAGCCCCAGCATTTT. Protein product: CSVATGINQPQHF.

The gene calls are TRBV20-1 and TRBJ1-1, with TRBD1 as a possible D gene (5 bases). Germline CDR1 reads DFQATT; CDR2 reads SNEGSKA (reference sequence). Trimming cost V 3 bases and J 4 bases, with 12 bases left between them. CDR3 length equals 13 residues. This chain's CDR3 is CSASSGGSTEAFF. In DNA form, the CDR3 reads TGCAGTGCTAGTTCCGGGGGGTCCACTGAAGCTTTCTTT.

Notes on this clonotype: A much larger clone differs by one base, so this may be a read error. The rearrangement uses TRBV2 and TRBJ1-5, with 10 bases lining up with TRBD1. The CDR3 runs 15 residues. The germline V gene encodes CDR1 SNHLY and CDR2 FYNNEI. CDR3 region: CASMRDRGSNQPRHF. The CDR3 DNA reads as TGTGCCAGCATGCGGGACAGGGGTTCCAATCAGCCCCGGCATTTT.

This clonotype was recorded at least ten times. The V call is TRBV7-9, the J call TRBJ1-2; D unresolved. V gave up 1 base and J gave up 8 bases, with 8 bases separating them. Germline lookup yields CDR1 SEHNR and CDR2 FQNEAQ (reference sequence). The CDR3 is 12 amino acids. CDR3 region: CASSLGTGGYTF. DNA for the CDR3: TGTGCCAGCAGCTTAGGGACGGGCGGCTACACCTTC.

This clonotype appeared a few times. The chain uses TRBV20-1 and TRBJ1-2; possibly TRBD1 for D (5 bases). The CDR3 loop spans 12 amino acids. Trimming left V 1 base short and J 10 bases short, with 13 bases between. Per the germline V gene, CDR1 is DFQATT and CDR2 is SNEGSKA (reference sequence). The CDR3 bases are TGCAGTGCTAGAGCCGGGACCTACTTCTACACCTTC. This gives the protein CSARAGTYFYTF.

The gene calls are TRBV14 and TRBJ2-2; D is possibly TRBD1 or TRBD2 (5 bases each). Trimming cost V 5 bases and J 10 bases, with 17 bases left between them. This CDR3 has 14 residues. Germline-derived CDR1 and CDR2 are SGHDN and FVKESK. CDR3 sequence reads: CASSRRDRTEELFF. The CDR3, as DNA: TGTGCCAGCAGCAGAAGGGACCGAACGGAGGAGCTGTTTTTT.

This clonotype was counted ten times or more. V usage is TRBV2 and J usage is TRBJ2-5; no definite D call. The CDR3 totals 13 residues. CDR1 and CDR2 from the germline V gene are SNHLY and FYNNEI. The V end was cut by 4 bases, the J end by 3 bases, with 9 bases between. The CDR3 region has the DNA TGTGCCAGCAGTGGAAAAGGAGAAGAGACCCAGTACTTC. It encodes CASSGKGEETQYF.

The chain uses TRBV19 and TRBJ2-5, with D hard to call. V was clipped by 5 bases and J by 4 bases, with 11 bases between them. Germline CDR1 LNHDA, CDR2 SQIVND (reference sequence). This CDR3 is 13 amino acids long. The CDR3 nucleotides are TGTGCCAGTAGTTGGGCCGTTGGAGAGACCCAGTACTTC. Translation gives CASSWAVGETQYF.

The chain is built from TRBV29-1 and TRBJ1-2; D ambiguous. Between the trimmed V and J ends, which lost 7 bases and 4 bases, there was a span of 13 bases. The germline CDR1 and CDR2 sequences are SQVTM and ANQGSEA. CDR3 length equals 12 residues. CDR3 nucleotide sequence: TGCAGCGCAGGAAAGGCAATCTATGGCTACACCTTC. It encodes CSAGKAIYGYTF.

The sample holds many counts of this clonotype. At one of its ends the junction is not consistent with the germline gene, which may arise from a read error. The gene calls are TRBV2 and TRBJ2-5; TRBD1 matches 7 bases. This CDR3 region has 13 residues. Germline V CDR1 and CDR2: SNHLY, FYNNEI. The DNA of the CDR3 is TGTGCTAGCAGCCCGACAGGGAAAGAGACCCAGTACTTC. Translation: CASSPTGKETQYF.

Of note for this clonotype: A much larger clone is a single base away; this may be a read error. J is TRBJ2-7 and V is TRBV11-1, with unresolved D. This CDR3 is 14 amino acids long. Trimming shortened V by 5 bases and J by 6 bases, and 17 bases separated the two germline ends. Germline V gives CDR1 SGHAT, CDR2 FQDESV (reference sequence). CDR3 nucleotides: TGTGCCAGCAGCCTTACGGCAGGTGGTCGCGAGCAGTACTTC. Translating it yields CASSLTAGGREQYF.

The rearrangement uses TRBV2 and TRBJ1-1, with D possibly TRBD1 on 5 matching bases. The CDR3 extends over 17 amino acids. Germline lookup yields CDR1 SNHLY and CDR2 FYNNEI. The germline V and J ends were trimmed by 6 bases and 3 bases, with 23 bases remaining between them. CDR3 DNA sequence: TGTGCCAGCAGATTCAGCTGGACCCGGAAGGGGTACACTGAAGCTTTCTTT. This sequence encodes CASRFSWTRKGYTEAFF.

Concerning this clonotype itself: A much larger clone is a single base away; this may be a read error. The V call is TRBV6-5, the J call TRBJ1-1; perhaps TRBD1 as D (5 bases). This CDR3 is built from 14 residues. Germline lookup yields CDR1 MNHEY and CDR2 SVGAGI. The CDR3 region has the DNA TGTGCCAGCAGTTTGACAGAGACTAACACTGAAGTTTTCTTT. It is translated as CASSLTETNTEVFF.

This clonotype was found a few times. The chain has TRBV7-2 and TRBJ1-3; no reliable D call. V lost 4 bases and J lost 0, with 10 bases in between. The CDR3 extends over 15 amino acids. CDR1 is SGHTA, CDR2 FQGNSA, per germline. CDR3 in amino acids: CASSSLPVSGNTIYF. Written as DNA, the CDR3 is TGTGCCAGCAGCTCTCTACCGGTCTCTGGAAACACCATATATTTT.

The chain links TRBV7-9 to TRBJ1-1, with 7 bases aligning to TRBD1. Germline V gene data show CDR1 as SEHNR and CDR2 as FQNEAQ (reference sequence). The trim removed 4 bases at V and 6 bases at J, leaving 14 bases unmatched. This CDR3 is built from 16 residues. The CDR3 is CASSSTPDRDVPEAFF. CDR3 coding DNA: TGTGCCAGCAGCTCTACTCCCGACAGGGACGTCCCTGAAGCTTTCTTT.

The CDR3 DNA is TGTGCCAGCAGCTTAGCATACGGACGAGGCAACACCATATATTTT. It translates to CASSLAYGRGNTIYF. This sequence joins TRBV7-9 and TRBJ1-3; no definite D call. The ends were cut back, 0 bases at V and 7 bases at J, with 13 bases in the middle. Germline values: CDR1 SEHNR, CDR2 FQNEAQ (reference sequence). The CDR3 covers 15 residues.

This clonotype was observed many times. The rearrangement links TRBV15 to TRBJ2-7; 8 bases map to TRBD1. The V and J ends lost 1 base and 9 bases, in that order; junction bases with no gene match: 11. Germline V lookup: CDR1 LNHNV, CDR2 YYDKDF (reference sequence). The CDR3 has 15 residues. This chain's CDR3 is CATSRGRQGTWGQYF. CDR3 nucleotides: TGTGCCACCAGCAGAGGAAGACAGGGGACGTGGGGGCAGTACTTC.

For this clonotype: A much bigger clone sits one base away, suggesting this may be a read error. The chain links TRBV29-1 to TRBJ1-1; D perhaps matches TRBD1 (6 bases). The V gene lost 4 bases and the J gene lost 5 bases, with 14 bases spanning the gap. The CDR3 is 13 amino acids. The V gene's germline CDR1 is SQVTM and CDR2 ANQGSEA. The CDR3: CSVGYGGQTEAFF. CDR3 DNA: TGCAGCGTTGGATACGGGGGGCAGACTGAAGCTTTCTTT.

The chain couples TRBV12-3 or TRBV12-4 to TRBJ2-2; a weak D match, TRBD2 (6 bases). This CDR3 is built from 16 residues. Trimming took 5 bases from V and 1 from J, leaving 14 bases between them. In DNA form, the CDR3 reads TGTGCCAGCAGTAAGGGAGGCGGCCAGAACACCGGGGAGCTGTTTTTT. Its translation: CASSKGGGQNTGELFF.

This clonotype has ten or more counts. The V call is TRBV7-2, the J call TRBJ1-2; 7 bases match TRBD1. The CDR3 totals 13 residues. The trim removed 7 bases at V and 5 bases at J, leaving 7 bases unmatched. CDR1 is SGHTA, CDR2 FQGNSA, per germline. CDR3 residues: CASTQRGQYGYTF. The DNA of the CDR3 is TGTGCCAGCACCCAAAGGGGACAGTATGGCTACACCTTC.

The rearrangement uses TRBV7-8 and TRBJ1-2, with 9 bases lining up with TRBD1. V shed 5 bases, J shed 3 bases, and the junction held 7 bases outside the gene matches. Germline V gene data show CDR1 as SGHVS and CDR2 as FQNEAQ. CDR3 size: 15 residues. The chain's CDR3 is CASSPGDREDYGYTF. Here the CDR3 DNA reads TGTGCCAGCAGCCCAGGGGACAGGGAAGACTATGGCTACACCTTC.

The CDR3, as DNA: TGTGCCAGCAGGTATCAGGCAGGTGCCTACGAGCAGTACTTC. It is translated as CASRYQAGAYEQYF. The J gene is TRBJ2-7, the V gene TRBV12-3 or TRBV12-4; D call uncertain. This CDR3 is built from 14 residues. The ends were cut back, 6 bases at V and 2 bases at J, with 14 bases in the middle.

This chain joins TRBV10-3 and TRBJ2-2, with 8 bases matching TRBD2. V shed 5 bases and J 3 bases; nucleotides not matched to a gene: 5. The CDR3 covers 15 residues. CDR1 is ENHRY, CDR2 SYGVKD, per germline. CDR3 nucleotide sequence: TGTGCCATCAGTTCACTAGCGGACTACACCGGGGAGCTGTTTTTT. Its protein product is CAISSLADYTGELFF.

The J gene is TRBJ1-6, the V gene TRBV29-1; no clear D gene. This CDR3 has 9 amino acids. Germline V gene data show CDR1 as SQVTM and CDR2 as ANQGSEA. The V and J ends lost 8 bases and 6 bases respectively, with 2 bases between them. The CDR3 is CSPNSPLHF. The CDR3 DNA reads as TGCAGCCCTAATTCACCCCTCCACTTT.

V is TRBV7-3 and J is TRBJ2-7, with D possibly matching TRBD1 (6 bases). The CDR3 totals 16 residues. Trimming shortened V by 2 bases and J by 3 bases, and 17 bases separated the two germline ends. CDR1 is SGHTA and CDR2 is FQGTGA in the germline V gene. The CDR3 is CASSLEQGGYGYEQYF. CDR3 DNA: TGTGCCAGCAGCTTAGAACAGGGTGGCTATGGCTACGAGCAGTACTTC.

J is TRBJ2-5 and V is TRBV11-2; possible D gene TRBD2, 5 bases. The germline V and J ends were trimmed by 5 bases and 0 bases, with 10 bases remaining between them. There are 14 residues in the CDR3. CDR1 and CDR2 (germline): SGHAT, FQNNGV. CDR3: CASSRGTHQETQYF. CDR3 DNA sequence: TGTGCCAGCAGCCGGGGTACCCACCAAGAGACCCAGTACTTC.

CDR3 nucleotides: TGTGCCAGCAGCTCTGGGGGCGGTGTAAAACTGTTTTTT. Translated: CASSSGGGVKLFF. V and J are TRBV4-2 and TRBJ1-4; perhaps TRBD1 as D (6 bases). Between the trimmed V and J ends, which lost 5 bases and 10 bases, there was a span of 14 bases. The CDR3 is 13 amino acids. Per the germline V gene, CDR1 is LGHNA and CDR2 is YNFKEQ.

The CDR3 DNA reads TGTGCCAGCAGCTTATTTCAGGCGACGAACACCGGGGAGCTGTTTTTT. Protein product: CASSLFQATNTGELFF. The V gene is TRBV7-8, the J gene TRBJ2-2, with D unclear. The CDR3 length is 16 residues. CDR1 and CDR2 from the germline V gene are SGHVS and FQNEAQ. V was trimmed by 2 bases and J by 0 bases, leaving 10 bases between them.

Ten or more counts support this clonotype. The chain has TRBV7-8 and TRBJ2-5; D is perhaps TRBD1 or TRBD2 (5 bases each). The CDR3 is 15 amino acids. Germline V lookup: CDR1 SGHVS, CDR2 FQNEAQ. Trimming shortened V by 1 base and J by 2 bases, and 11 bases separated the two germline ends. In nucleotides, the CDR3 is TGTGCCAGCAGCTTAGTGAGCTGGGGGCAAGAGACCCAGTACTTC. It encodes CASSLVSWGQETQYF.

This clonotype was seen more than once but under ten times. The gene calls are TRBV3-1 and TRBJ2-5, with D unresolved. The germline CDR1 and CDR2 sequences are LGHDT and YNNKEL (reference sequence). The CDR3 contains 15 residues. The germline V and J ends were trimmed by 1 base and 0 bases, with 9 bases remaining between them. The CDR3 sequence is CASSQGLTYQETQYF. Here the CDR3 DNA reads TGTGCCAGCAGCCAAGGTTTAACGTACCAAGAGACCCAGTACTTC.

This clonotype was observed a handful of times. The chain's CDR3 is CSVEKGLGTEAFF. CDR3 DNA sequence: TGCAGCGTTGAAAAGGGTTTGGGCACTGAAGCTTTCTTT. The chain employs TRBV29-1 and TRBJ1-1; no reliable D call. From germline, CDR1 is SQVTM and CDR2 ANQGSEA. The CDR3 contains 13 residues. V was clipped by 2 bases and J by 4 bases, with 11 bases between them.